The 20 T cell receptor beta chains below were found in one sample sequenced in a study of blood T cell repertoires in COVID-19. The table came from immunoSEQ multiplex PCR; TCRdb's copy has only in-frame clones and leaves some out. The table records some 530,000 clones, 70% to 90% of them present only once. Source material: peripheral blood. These receptors were taken from a human donor in a cohort sampled during active COVID-19.

The chain is built from TRBV5-1 and TRBJ1-2; D is unclear. This CDR3 has 13 amino acids. The germline V gene has CDR1 SGHRS and CDR2 YFSETQ. V lost 4 bases to trimming and J lost 0 bases, with 7 bases between them. CDR3 bases: TGCGCCAGCAGCACCACAGCTAACTATGGCTACACCTTC. Translation: CASSTTANYGYTF.

The rearrangement links TRBV28 to TRBJ2-7; unclear D gene. CDR1 is MDHEN and CDR2 is SYDVKM in the germline V gene. V lost 10 bases and J lost 3, with 10 bases in between. CDR3 length: 11 residues. The CDR3 here is CATKRSYEQYF. The CDR3 nucleotides are TGTGCCACCAAAAGGAGCTACGAGCAGTACTTC.

The chain is built from TRBV7-3 and TRBJ1-6; 7 positions agree with TRBD1. This CDR3 region has 15 residues. Germline CDR1 reads SGHTA; CDR2 reads FQGTGA. V shed 5 bases, J shed 7 bases, and the junction held 8 bases outside the gene matches. The CDR3 protein is CASSLSGTANSPLHF. In DNA form, the CDR3 reads TGTGCCAGCAGCCTCTCCGGGACAGCGAATTCACCCCTCCACTTT.

The chain joins TRBV7-6 to TRBJ1-1; no reliable D call. The germline V and J ends were trimmed by 6 bases and 4 bases, with 12 bases remaining between them. The CDR3 extends over 13 amino acids. The germline V gene has CDR1 SGHVS and CDR2 FNYEAQ. The DNA of the CDR3 is TGTGCCAGCAGTTCTGTTAGTCGCACTGAAGCTTTCTTT. Translated, it gives CASSSVSRTEAFF.

In DNA form, the CDR3 reads TGTGCCAGCAGGTGGGGCATGAACTATGGCTACACCTTC. This translates into CASRWGMNYGYTF. The J gene is TRBJ1-2, the V gene TRBV5-4, with TRBD1 as a possible D gene (5 bases). There are 13 residues in the CDR3. V was cut by 5 bases and J by 2 bases, with 10 bases left in between. Germline CDR1 reads SGHNT; CDR2 reads YYREEE (reference sequence). Filled out from reference TRBV5-4 and TRBJ1-2, the complete variable domain reads ETGVTQSPTHLIKTRGQQVTLRCSSQSGHNTVSWYQQALGQGPQFIFQYYREEENGRGNFPPRFSGLQFPNYSSELNVNALELDDSALYLCASRWGMNYGYTFGSGTRLTVV.

CDR3 in amino acids: CASRPGRGNRRNQPQHF. CDR3 DNA: TGTGCCAGTAGACCCGGCAGGGGCAATCGGCGAAATCAGCCCCAGCATTTT. The gene calls are TRBV19 and TRBJ1-5; maybe TRBD1 (6 bases). Germline CDR1 reads LNHDA; CDR2 reads SQIVND (reference sequence). The CDR3 runs to 17 residues. Trimming took off 6 bases at V and 4 bases at J, with 22 bases between the two ends.

This clone was counted once. CDR3 sequence reads: CASSLDRTVDSPLHF. CDR3 DNA sequence: TGTGCCAGCAGCTTAGATCGGACAGTGGATTCACCCCTCCACTTT. The chain is built from TRBV7-9 and TRBJ1-6; D is possibly TRBD1 (6 bases). The CDR3 consists of 15 residues. V dropped 1 base and J dropped 8 bases, with 12 bases sitting between them. CDR1 SEHNR and CDR2 FQNEAQ come from the germline V gene (reference sequence).

This clone was counted a single time. The CDR3 DNA sequence: TGTGCCAGCAGTACCCGGGACAGATTCACCTACGAGCAGTACTTC. Residues: CASSTRDRFTYEQYF. This rearrangement joins TRBV28 to TRBJ2-7, with TRBD1 matching 7 bases. The CDR3 consists of 15 residues. V shed 5 bases and J 2 bases; nucleotides not matched to a gene: 9. Germline-derived CDR1 and CDR2 are MDHEN and SYDVKM.

The V and J genes are TRBV2 and TRBJ2-5, with D maybe TRBD1 (5 bases). The CDR3 is made up of 13 amino acids. V shed 4 bases and J shed 4 bases, with 10 bases lying between them. Per germline, CDR1 SNHLY and CDR2 FYNNEI. CDR3 in DNA: TGTGCCAGCAGTGGGGGCATCATAGAGACCCAGTACTTC. Its translation is CASSGGIIETQYF.

V and J are TRBV7-9 and TRBJ2-7; TRBD1 matches at 9 bases. V was pared by 5 bases and J by 4 bases, with 6 bases of the junction left unmatched. The CDR3 loop spans 14 amino acids. From germline, CDR1 is SEHNR and CDR2 FQNEAQ (reference sequence). This CDR3 is CASSRGTGWYEQYF. The DNA for the CDR3 is TGTGCCAGCAGCCGAGGGACAGGGTGGTACGAGCAGTACTTC.

The chain links TRBV19 to TRBJ1-3; a weak D match, TRBD1 (6 bases). Trimming removed 5 bases from V and 5 bases from J, with 22 bases in between. This CDR3 spans 17 amino acids. Germline CDR1 and CDR2: LNHDA and SQIVND (reference sequence). DNA for the CDR3: TGTGCCAGTAGTGTCCCTCCGGGACAACCAGGCCGAAACACCATATATTTT. As protein: CASSVPPGQPGRNTIYF.

This clone was counted a single time. The chain carries TRBV25-1 and TRBJ2-3; D remains ambiguous. Trimming removed 0 bases at V and 6 bases at J, with 7 bases between. The germline V gene has CDR1 MGHDK and CDR2 SYGVNS. This CDR3 is 13 amino acids long. This CDR3 is CASSEYGSDTQYF. In DNA, the CDR3 is TGTGCCAGCAGTGAATATGGCTCTGATACGCAGTATTTT.

This clone has a single count. The chain combines TRBV19 with TRBJ2-2; 13 bases are a match to TRBD2. Per the germline V gene, CDR1 is LNHDA and CDR2 is SQIVND (reference sequence). The V gene end was trimmed by 5 bases and the J gene end by 0 bases; junction bases not matched to a gene: 15. There are 21 residues in the CDR3. The chain's CDR3 is CASSPTRRTSGSPPNTGELFF. The CDR3 bases are TGTGCCAGTAGTCCCACACGAAGGACTAGCGGGAGTCCACCGAACACCGGGGAGCTGTTTTTT.

In its sample, this clone was seen once. The chain recombines TRBV9 with TRBJ1-3; 10 bases are a match to TRBD1. Germline CDR1 and CDR2: SGDLS and YYNGEE. This CDR3 spans 15 amino acids. The junction had 7 bases not matched to a gene; V was cut back by 4 bases and J by 6 bases. CDR3 sequence: CASSTTGQGLNTIYF. The CDR3 coding sequence is TGTGCCAGCAGCACCACGGGACAGGGGCTAAACACCATATATTTT.

V usage is TRBV23-1 and J usage is TRBJ1-3, with D uncertain. TRBV23-1 is given ORF status, its function remaining uncertain. V gave up 0 bases and J gave up 3 bases, with 18 bases separating them. CDR3 length: 18 residues. CDR3 sequence (DNA): TGCGCCAGCAGTCAATCGCCCCAGCTGCGGAGTATTGGAAACACCATATATTTT. It yields the protein CASSQSPQLRSIGNTIYF.

The chain links TRBV28 to TRBJ1-4; 9 nucleotides align to TRBD1. Germline V lookup: CDR1 MDHEN, CDR2 SYDVKM. There are 15 residues in the CDR3. V lost 3 bases and J lost 8; bases outside the gene matches: 7. The CDR3 loop is CASSFQTGGNEKLFF. CDR3 DNA: TGTGCCAGCAGTTTTCAAACAGGGGGCAACGAAAAACTGTTTTTT.

The chain joins TRBV30 to TRBJ1-2, with D unresolved. CDR1 is GTSNPN, CDR2 SVGIG, per germline (reference sequence). There are 15 residues in the CDR3. Trimming took off 0 bases at V and 0 bases at J, with 11 bases between the two ends. CDR3 DNA sequence: TGTGCCTGGAGTGTACGCGTTCCGGCTAACTATGGCTACACCTTC. It is translated as CAWSVRVPANYGYTF.

The genes are TRBV6-1 and TRBJ2-1, with D possibly matching TRBD2 (5 bases). The CDR3 extends over 15 amino acids. The germline V gene encodes CDR1 MNHNS and CDR2 SASEGT. V lost 2 bases and J lost 3, with 11 bases in between. CDR3 DNA: TGTGCCAGCAGTGAACGGTCACGGGACTACAATGAGCAGTTCTTC. This translates into CASSERSRDYNEQFF.

The chain has TRBV27 and TRBJ2-3; 7 nucleotides align to TRBD1. CDR1 MNHEY and CDR2 SMNVEV come from the germline V gene (reference sequence). J gave up 6 bases and V 6 bases, and 9 bases lay outside the gene matches. The CDR3 has 14 residues. CDR3 region: CASSRDRWDDTQYF. The CDR3 bases are TGTGCCAGCAGCCGGGACAGATGGGACGATACGCAGTATTTT.

The J gene is TRBJ2-2, the V gene TRBV6-5, with unresolved D. Germline lookup yields CDR1 MNHEY and CDR2 SVGAGI. V was cut by 8 bases and J by 6 bases, with 13 bases left in between. CDR3 length: 13 amino acids. The DNA of the CDR3 is TGTGCCAGCTTCCTATACCCGGCCGGGGAGCTGTTTTTT. Translation gives CASFLYPAGELFF.